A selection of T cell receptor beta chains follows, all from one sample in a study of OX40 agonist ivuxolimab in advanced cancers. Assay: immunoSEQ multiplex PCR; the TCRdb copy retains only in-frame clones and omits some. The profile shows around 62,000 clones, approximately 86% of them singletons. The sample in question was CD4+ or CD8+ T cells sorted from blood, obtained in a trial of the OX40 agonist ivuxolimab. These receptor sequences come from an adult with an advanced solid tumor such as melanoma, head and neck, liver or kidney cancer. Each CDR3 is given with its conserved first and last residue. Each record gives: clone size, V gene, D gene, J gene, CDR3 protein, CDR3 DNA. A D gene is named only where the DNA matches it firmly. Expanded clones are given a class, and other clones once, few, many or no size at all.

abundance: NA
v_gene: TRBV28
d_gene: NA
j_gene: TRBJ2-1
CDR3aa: CASSLSAGTYNEQFF
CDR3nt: TGTGCCAGCAGTTTATCGGCCGGAACCTACAATGAGCAGTTCTTC

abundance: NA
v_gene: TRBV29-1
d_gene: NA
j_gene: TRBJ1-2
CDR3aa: CSVQRSSGNYGYTF
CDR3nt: TGCAGCGTTCAAAGGAGTTCGGGCAACTATGGCTACACCTTC

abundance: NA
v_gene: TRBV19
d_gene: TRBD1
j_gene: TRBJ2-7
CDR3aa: CASSMSYRGISEQYF
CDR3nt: TGTGCCAGTAGTATGTCCTACAGGGGGATTAGCGAGCAGTACTTC

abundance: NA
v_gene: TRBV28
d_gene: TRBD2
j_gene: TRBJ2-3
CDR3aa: CASSPNPRLAAGTDTQYF
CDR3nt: TGTGCCAGCAGTCCGAACCCTAGACTAGCGGCCGGCACAGATACGCAGTATTTT

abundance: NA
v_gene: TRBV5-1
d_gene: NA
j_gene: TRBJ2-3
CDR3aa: CASSLSPEESDTQYF
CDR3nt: TGCGCCAGCAGCTTAAGCCCTGAGGAGTCTGATACGCAGTATTTT

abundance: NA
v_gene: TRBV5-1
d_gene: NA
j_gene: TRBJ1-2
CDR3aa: CASSRRDGGYTF
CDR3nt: TGCGCCAGCAGCAGGAGGGATGGAGGCTACACCTTC

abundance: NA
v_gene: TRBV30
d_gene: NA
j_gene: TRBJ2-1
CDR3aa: CAWSGQNEQFF
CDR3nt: TGTGCCTGGAGTGGGCAGAATGAGCAGTTCTTC

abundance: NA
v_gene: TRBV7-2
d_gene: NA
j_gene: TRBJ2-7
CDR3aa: CASSQDAGGLGEQYF
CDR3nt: TGTGCCAGCAGCCAAGATGCGGGCGGCCTCGGGGAGCAGTACTTC

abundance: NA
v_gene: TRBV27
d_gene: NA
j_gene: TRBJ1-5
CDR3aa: CASSFHGQPQHF
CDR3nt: TGTGCCAGCAGTTTCCATGGACAGCCCCAGCATTTT

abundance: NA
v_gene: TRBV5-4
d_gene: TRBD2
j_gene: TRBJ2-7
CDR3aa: CASSSRLASGSEQYF
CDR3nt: TGTGCCAGCAGCTCGCGCTTGGCTAGCGGGAGCGAGCAGTACTTC

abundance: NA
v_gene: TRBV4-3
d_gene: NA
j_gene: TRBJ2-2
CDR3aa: CASSLRHTGELFF
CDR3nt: TGCGCCAGCAGCCTACGACACACCGGGGAGCTGTTTTTT

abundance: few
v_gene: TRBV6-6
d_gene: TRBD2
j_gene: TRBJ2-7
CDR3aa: CASSSGTSGRVYEQYF
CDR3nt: TGTGCCAGCAGTTCCGGGACTAGCGGGAGAGTCTACGAGCAGTACTTC

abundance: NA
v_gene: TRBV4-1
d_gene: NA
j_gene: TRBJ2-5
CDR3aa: CASSQGQETQYF
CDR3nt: TGCGCCAGCAGCCAAGGACAAGAGACCCAGTACTTC

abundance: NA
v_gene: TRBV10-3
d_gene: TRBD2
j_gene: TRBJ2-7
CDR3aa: CAIMESGTNYEQYF
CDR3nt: TGTGCCATCATGGAAAGCGGGACGAACTACGAGCAGTACTTC

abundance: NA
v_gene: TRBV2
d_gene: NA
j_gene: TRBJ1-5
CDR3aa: CASETGIRGGNQPQHF
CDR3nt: TGTGCCAGTGAGACAGGAATTAGAGGGGGCAATCAGCCCCAGCATTTT

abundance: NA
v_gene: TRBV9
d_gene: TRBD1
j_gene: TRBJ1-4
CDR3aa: CASSGQTGGGEKLFF
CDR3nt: TGTGCCAGCAGCGGCCAGACAGGGGGTGGTGAAAAACTGTTTTTT

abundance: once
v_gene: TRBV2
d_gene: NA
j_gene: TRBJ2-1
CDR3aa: CASKKGRNVNEQFF
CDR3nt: TGTGCCAGCAAAAAGGGTAGAAACGTGAATGAGCAGTTCTTC

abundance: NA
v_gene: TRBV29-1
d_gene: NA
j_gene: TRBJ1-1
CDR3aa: CSERTLRRPEAFF
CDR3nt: TGCAGCGAACGGACCCTAAGAAGGCCTGAAGCTTTCTTT

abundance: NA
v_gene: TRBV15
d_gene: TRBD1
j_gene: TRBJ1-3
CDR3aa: CATSPGQYSGNTIYF
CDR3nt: TGTGCCACCAGCCCGGGACAGTACTCTGGAAACACCATATATTTT

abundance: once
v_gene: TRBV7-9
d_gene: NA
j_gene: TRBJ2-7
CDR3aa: CASSLETLGRHF
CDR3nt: TGTGCCAGCAGCTTAGAGACTCTGGGTAGGCACTTC

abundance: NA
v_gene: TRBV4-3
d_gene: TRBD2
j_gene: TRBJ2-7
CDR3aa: CASSLSAGVSYEQYF
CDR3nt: TGCGCCAGCAGCCTATCCGCGGGGGTCTCCTACGAGCAGTACTTC

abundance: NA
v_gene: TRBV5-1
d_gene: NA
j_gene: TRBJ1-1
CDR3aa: CASSFSNTEAFF
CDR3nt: TGCGCCAGCAGCTTCAGCAACACTGAAGCTTTCTTT

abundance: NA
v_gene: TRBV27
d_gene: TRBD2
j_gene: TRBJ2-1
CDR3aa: CASSLAGGPFNEQFF
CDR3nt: TGTGCCAGCAGCCTAGCGGGAGGGCCCTTCAATGAGCAGTTCTTC

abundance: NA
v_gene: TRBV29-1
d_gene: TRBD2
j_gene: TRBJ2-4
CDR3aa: CSVAFSGAKNIQYF
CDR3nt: TGCAGCGTTGCGTTTAGCGGGGCCAAAAACATTCAGTACTTC

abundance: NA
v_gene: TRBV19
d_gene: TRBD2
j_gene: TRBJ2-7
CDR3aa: CASRGGGEQYF
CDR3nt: TGTGCCAGTCGGGGGGGCGGTGAGCAGTACTTC

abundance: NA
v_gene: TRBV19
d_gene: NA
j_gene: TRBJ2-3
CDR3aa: CASSIFAGSSEADTQYF
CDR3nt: TGTGCCAGTAGTATTTTTGCGGGGAGTAGCGAGGCAGATACGCAGTATTTT

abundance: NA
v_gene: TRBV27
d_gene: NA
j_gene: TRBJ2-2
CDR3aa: CASLKLSRGTGELFF
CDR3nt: TGTGCCAGCCTCAAGCTCTCACGGGGGACCGGGGAGCTGTTTTTT